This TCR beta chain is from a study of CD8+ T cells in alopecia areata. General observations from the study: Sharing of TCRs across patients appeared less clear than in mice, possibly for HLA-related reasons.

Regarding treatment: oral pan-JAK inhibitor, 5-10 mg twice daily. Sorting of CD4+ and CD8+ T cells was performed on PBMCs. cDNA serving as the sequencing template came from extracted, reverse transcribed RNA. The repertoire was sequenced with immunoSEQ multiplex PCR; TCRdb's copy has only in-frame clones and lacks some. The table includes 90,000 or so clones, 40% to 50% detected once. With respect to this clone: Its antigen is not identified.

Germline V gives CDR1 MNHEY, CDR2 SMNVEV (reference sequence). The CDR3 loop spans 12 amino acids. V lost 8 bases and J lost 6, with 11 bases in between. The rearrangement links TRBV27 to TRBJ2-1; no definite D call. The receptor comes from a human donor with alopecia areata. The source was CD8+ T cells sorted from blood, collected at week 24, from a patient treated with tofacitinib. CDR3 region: CASYEVRNEQFF. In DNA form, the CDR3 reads TGTGCCAGCTATGAGGTGCGCAATGAGCAGTTCTTC.